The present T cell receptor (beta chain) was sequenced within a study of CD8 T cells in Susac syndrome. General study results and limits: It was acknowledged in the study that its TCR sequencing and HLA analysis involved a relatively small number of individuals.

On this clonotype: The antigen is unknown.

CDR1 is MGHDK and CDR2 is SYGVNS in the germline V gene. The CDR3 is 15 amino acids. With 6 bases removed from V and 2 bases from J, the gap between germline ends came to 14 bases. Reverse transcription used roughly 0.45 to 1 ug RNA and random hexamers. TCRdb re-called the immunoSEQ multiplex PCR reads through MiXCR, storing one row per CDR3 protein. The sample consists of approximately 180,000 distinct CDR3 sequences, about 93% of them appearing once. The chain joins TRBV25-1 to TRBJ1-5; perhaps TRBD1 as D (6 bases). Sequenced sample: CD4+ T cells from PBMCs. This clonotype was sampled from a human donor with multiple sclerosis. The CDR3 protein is CASSVSGAGNQPQHF. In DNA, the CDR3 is TGTGCCAGCAGCGTGTCGGGGGCTGGCAATCAGCCCCAGCATTTT.